This TCR beta chain was recorded in a study of blood T cell repertoires in COVID-19. The overall study: COVID-19 samples collected from the United States, Italy and Spain covered acute and convalescent phases.

Germline loops: CDR1 SSHAT, CDR2 FNYEAQ (reference sequence). CDR3 size: 15 residues. This study enrolled people aged about 18 to 100 from 20 to 25 US geographic areas. Donors were grouped by their self-reported clinical history. In this sample, this clone turned up once. One end of the junction fails to match germline, which may point to a read error. Methods used by the authors: It was from reference gene primer amplification that nucleated cell counts were estimated. Profiling relied on immunoSEQ multiplex PCR, and the TCRdb table lists in-frame clones only, not all of them. The V and J calls and the clone size are those of that table, but D and trimming were determined from the DNA. The table shows 150,000 to 200,000 clones, with about 89% occurring only once.

This TCR derives from a woman younger than 35 who had recovered from COVID-19. The rearrangement joins TRBV7-7 to TRBJ2-5; a weak D match, TRBD2 (6 bases). The sequenced material came from PBMCs or T cells enriched from blood (not recorded which). The CDR3, as DNA: TGTGCTAGCAGCTTACGGGAGCACTCCCAAGAGACCCAGTACTTC. As protein: CASSLREHSQETQYF.